This TCR beta chain was recorded in a study of metastatic and nonmetastatic thyroid tumors. Study context: Thyroid patients, malignant and benign, had repertoires compared across blood and tumor or nodule tissue. Study-wide points: According to reports, the diversity of TCR beta was significantly higher in malignant thyroid tumors than in benign nodules, and this held in both blood and tumor samples.

The entire patient cohort was treatment-naive prior to thyroid surgery. The CDR3 loop spans 15 amino acids. V dropped 6 bases and J dropped 0; count of bases not matched to a gene: 5. The V gene's germline CDR1 is MGHRA and CDR2 YSYEKL. Original methodology: Differences in CDR3 between clinicopathological groups were drawn on to build a classifier intended to discriminate distant-metastatic papillary thyroid cancer patients. TCRdb recomputed clones from the PCR reads via MiXCR. TCRdb's processing, not the authors' own work, is the source of the V and J calls. The table records roughly 70,000 clones, around 20% of them present only once. This clone came up many times. Its target is unknown.

V is TRBV4-1 and J is TRBJ1-3, with 7 bases fitting TRBD1. Material for sequencing was blood. The source is a female donor with papillary thyroid cancer or a benign thyroid nodule (not recorded which). Some clones in this sample may be carry-over from other donors' samples. In DNA, the CDR3 is TGCGCCAGCAGGACGGACAGGAGCTCTGGAAACACCATATATTTT. Its translation: CASRTDRSSGNTIYF.